These 22 T cell receptor beta chains came from one sample sequenced in a study of control samples from healthy donors and cancer patients. The protocol was immunoSEQ multiplex PCR, while the TCRdb copy is restricted to in-frame clones and leaves out a portion. The table shows around 12,000 clones, with more than 85% occurring only once. The specimen was PBMCs. These receptors all stem from an elderly man with lung cancer.

This chain connects TRBV10-3 to TRBJ2-5; 9 bases align to TRBD1. The germline CDR1 and CDR2 sequences are ENHRY and SYGVKD. Losses at the gene ends were 6 bases for V and 3 bases for J; bases not matched to a gene: 5. The CDR3 has 14 amino acids. The CDR3 nucleotides are TGTGCCATCAGAGACAGGGGGTTGGAAGAGACCCAGTACTTC. Its translation is CAIRDRGLEETQYF.

The chain combines TRBV24-1 with TRBJ2-7; tentatively, D is TRBD2 (6 bases). Trimming took off 4 bases at V and 3 bases at J, with 12 bases between the two ends. The CDR3 is 14 residues long. Germline CDR1 KGHDR, CDR2 SFDVKD. The CDR3 region has the DNA TGTGCCACCAGTGAGGCGGGACCCAACTACGAGCAGTACTTC. Encoded protein: CATSEAGPNYEQYF.

In DNA form, the CDR3 reads TGTGCCAGCTCACCAAATACCCGGGACAGGGTTGGCTACACCTTC. Translated: CASSPNTRDRVGYTF. The J gene is TRBJ1-2, the V gene TRBV18, with 9 nucleotides matching TRBD1. This CDR3 has 15 residues. Trimming took 2 bases from V and 7 from J; bases not matched to a gene: 8. The germline V gene encodes CDR1 KGHSH and CDR2 LQKENI.

Here the CDR3 DNA reads TGTGCCAGCAGTCACCACAGCGGGTCGGACGAGCAGTACGTC. Translating gives CASSHHSGSDEQYV. The rearrangement links TRBV6-2 or TRBV6-3 to TRBJ2-7; TRBD2 is a possible D gene (6 bases). V shed 5 bases and J shed 5 bases, with 16 bases lying between them. This CDR3 has 14 amino acids. CDR1 is MNHEY and CDR2 is SVGEGT in the germline V gene.

The chain uses TRBV12-3 or TRBV12-4 and TRBJ1-4; maybe TRBD1 (5 bases). There are 13 residues in the CDR3. Trimming cost V 5 bases and J 7 bases, with 11 bases left between them. CDR3 bases: TGTGCCAGCAGTCTCGGGACCAGTGAAAAACTGTTTTTT. Translated, it gives CASSLGTSEKLFF.

The chain links TRBV2 to TRBJ1-5; D remains ambiguous. The length of the CDR3 is 13 residues. V lost 8 bases and J 0 bases, leaving 8 bases between the germline ends. The germline V gene encodes CDR1 SNHLY and CDR2 FYNNEI. Here the CDR3 DNA reads TGTGCCAGCGGGCCAGGTAGCAATCAGCCCCAGCATTTT. Its translation: CASGPGSNQPQHF. The entire variable domain, with the rest obtained from reference TRBV2 and TRBJ1-5, is as follows: EPEVTQTPSHQVTQMGQEVILRCVPISNHLYFYWYRQILGQKVEFLVSFYNNEISEKSEIFDDQFSVERPDGSNFTLKIRSTKLEDSAMYFCASGPGSNQPQHFGDGTRLSIL.

The genes are TRBV2 and TRBJ2-7, with a possible D match to TRBD2 (6 bases). Per the germline V gene, CDR1 is SNHLY and CDR2 is FYNNEI. The CDR3 runs to 15 residues. Between the trimmed V and J ends, which lost 3 bases and 6 bases, there was a span of 18 bases. The DNA for the CDR3 is TGTGCCAGCAGTGAGGTGGGTTTAACTAGCCGCGAGCAGTACGTC. It specifies CASSEVGLTSREQYV.

The chain is built from TRBV19 and TRBJ1-5; D uncertain. Trimming took off 2 bases at V and 7 bases at J, with 6 bases between the two ends. This CDR3 contains 12 residues. Germline assignment: CDR1 LNHDA and CDR2 SQIVND (reference sequence). The CDR3 reads CASSIRAQPQHF. In nucleotides, the CDR3 is TGTGCCAGTAGTATACGGGCGCAGCCCCAGCATTTT.

The genes are TRBV7-9 and TRBJ1-1; D is perhaps TRBD1 (5 bases). Deletions cut 1 base from V and 3 bases from J, with 15 bases between. The CDR3 has 16 residues. The germline gives CDR1 SEHNR, CDR2 FQNEAQ (reference sequence). CDR3 sequence (DNA): TGTGCCAGCAGCTTAGGGTTTTCGGGACGAGACACTGAAGCTTTCTTT. The encoded protein is CASSLGFSGRDTEAFF.

The genes are TRBV7-9 and TRBJ2-5; 9 bases fit TRBD2. Germline V lookup: CDR1 SEHNR, CDR2 FQNEAQ (reference sequence). V was clipped by 4 bases and J by 5 bases; unmatched bases: 5. This CDR3 contains 14 residues. The chain's CDR3 is CASSSFSGGETQYF. The CDR3 DNA reads as TGTGCCAGCAGCTCTTTTAGCGGGGGTGAGACCCAGTACTTC.

This chain uses TRBV7-9 with TRBJ2-3; D not resolved. The CDR3 spans 13 residues. Trimming took 2 bases from V and 7 from J, leaving 10 bases between them. Per germline, CDR1 SEHNR and CDR2 FQNEAQ (reference sequence). The CDR3, as DNA: TGTGCCAGCAGCTTACAGTCCTCTAATACGCAGTATTTT. This codes for CASSLQSSNTQYF. The full variable domain, with the rest looked up from reference TRBV7-9 and TRBJ2-3, is DTGVSQNPRHKITKRGQNVTFRCDPISEHNRLYWYRQTLGQGPEFLTYFQNEAQLEKSRLLSDRFSAERPKGSFSTLEIQRTEQGDSAMYLCASSLQSSNTQYFGPGTRLTVL.

The chain couples TRBV4-3 to TRBJ2-7, with D maybe TRBD2 (6 bases). Between the trimmed V and J ends, which lost 0 bases and 1 base, there was a span of 10 bases. The CDR3 has 15 residues. Germline V gene sequence: CDR1 LGHNA, CDR2 YSLEER. CDR3 in DNA: TGCGCCAGCAGCCAAGACCGGGACTTATCCTACGAGCAGTACTTC. As protein: CASSQDRDLSYEQYF.

The CDR3 region is CASSPDGSYGYTF. CDR3 in DNA: TGTGCCAGCAGCCCCGACGGATCCTATGGCTACACCTTC. The chain carries TRBV12-3 or TRBV12-4 and TRBJ1-2; no firm D call. With 6 bases removed from V and 4 bases from J, the gap between germline ends came to 12 bases. This CDR3 comprises 13 residues.

V is TRBV24-1 and J is TRBJ1-2; tentative D call: TRBD1 (6 bases). Germline-derived CDR1 and CDR2 are KGHDR and SFDVKD. Trimming removed 4 bases at V and 4 bases at J, with 27 bases between. The CDR3 sequence is 19 residues long. CDR3 coding DNA: TGTGCCACCAGTGACCCTGGGGAGCCACGCGGGGGCGCTTCCTATGGCTACACCTTC. It encodes CATSDPGEPRGGASYGYTF.

The V gene is TRBV13, the J gene TRBJ2-7; tentatively, D is TRBD1 (5 bases). The CDR3 consists of 14 residues. Deletions cut 5 bases from V and 3 bases from J, with 14 bases between. Germline assignment: CDR1 PRHDT and CDR2 FYEKMQ (reference sequence). In DNA, the CDR3 is TGTGCCAGCAGCCTAGACAGAAGACACTACGAGCAGTACGTC. As protein: CASSLDRRHYEQYV.

The chain uses TRBV19 and TRBJ1-5; weak D call: TRBD1 (5 bases). The CDR3 is 15 amino acids. Trimming removed 5 bases at V and 1 base at J, with 12 bases between. From germline, CDR1 is LNHDA and CDR2 SQIVND (reference sequence). CDR3 nucleotide sequence: TGTGCCAGTAGTCCCGGTGGGGGGAGCAATCAGCCCCAGCATTTT. This encodes CASSPGGGSNQPQHF. Using reference TRBV19 and TRBJ1-5 for the parts outside the CDR3, the full variable domain is DGGITQSPKYLFRKEGQNVTLSCEQNLNHDAMYWYRQDPGQGLRLIYYSQIVNDFQKGDIAEGYSVSREKKESFPLTVTSAQKNPTAFYLCASSPGGGSNQPQHFGDGTRLSIL.

This chain connects TRBV7-2 to TRBJ2-5, with 9 bases lining up with TRBD1. Germline values: CDR1 SGHTA, CDR2 FQGNSA. The CDR3 spans 14 residues. J lost 4 bases, V lost 4 bases, and 4 bases had no gene match. In DNA, the CDR3 is TGTGCCAGCAGCTCAACAGGGGGCAGAGAGACCCAGTACTTC. Translating gives CASSSTGGRETQYF. Supplemented by reference TRBV7-2 and TRBJ2-5, the full variable domain reads GAGVSQSPSNKVTEKGKDVELRCDPISGHTALYWYRQSLGQGLEFLIYFQGNSAPDKSGLPSDRFSAERTGGSVSTLTIQRTQQEDSAVYLCASSSTGGRETQYFGPGTRLLVL.

The table lists this clone with a count of one. The chain has TRBV18 and TRBJ2-4; D may be TRBD1 or TRBD2 (5 bases each). The CDR3 is 12 amino acids. V was pared by 7 bases and J by 8 bases, with 12 bases between. Germline V CDR1 and CDR2: KGHSH, LQKENI. This chain's CDR3 is CASFGAGDIQYF. The CDR3 DNA reads as TGTGCCAGCTTCGGGGCTGGAGACATTCAGTACTTC.

V is TRBV9 and J is TRBJ2-2; D uncertain. Trimming removed 0 bases from V and 4 bases from J, with 7 bases in between. The CDR3 is 14 residues long. Germline V gene data show CDR1 as SGDLS and CDR2 as YYNGEE. The CDR3: CASSVEPSTGELFF. In DNA form, the CDR3 reads TGTGCCAGCAGCGTAGAGCCTAGCACCGGGGAGCTGTTTTTT.

This rearrangement joins TRBV10-3 to TRBJ1-1, with 7 bases fitting TRBD1. The J segment lost 2 bases and the V segment lost 10 bases, leaving 10 bases of the junction unmatched. The CDR3 spans 14 residues. Germline V gene data show CDR1 as ENHRY and CDR2 as SYGVKD. CDR3 in DNA: TGTGCCACCCAACCCGGGGACAGCAACACTGAAGCTTTCTTT. Protein product: CATQPGDSNTEAFF.

The chain has TRBV24-1 and TRBJ2-1, with D unresolved. The V end lost 0 bases, the J end lost 8 bases, and 4 bases lay between the germline ends. This CDR3 region has 12 residues. From germline, CDR1 is KGHDR and CDR2 SFDVKD. Here the CDR3 DNA reads TGTGCCACCAGTGATTTGAGCTATGAGCAGTTCTTC. Its protein is CATSDLSYEQFF.

The rearrangement uses TRBV2 and TRBJ1-5; perhaps TRBD1 as D (5 bases). V gave up 7 bases and J gave up 5 bases, with 12 bases separating them. The CDR3 loop spans 13 amino acids. CDR1 is SNHLY, CDR2 FYNNEI, per germline. This CDR3 reads CASKGQGYQPQHF. The CDR3 nucleotides read TGTGCCAGCAAGGGTCAGGGTTATCAGCCCCAGCATTTT. Variable domain in full (rest from reference TRBV2 and TRBJ1-5): EPEVTQTPSHQVTQMGQEVILRCVPISNHLYFYWYRQILGQKVEFLVSFYNNEISEKSEIFDDQFSVERPDGSNFTLKIRSTKLEDSAMYFCASKGQGYQPQHFGDGTRLSIL.